The 19 T cell receptor beta chains reported below all come from one sample, sequenced in a study of OX40 agonist ivuxolimab in advanced cancers. This table comes from immunoSEQ multiplex PCR, and its TCRdb copy is limited to in-frame clones, with some not included. The sample holds 85,000 to 100,000 clones, 91% seen once. Sequenced here: CD4+ or CD8+ T cells sorted from blood, sampled in a trial of the OX40 agonist ivuxolimab. The source of these receptors is an adult with an advanced solid tumor such as melanoma, head and neck, liver or kidney cancer.

This clone has only one observation. This rearrangement joins TRBV7-2 to TRBJ2-7; tentative D call: TRBD2 (6 bases). Germline values: CDR1 SGHTA, CDR2 FQGNSA. The germline V and J ends were trimmed by 5 bases and 5 bases, with 13 bases remaining between them. This CDR3 has 13 residues. CDR3 coding DNA: TGTGCCAGCAGCCCCCAGGGAGGACACGAGCAGTACTTC. Encoded protein: CASSPQGGHEQYF. The variable domain in full, completed from reference TRBV7-2 and TRBJ2-7, reads GAGVSQSPSNKVTEKGKDVELRCDPISGHTALYWYRQSLGQGLEFLIYFQGNSAPDKSGLPSDRFSAERTGGSVSTLTIQRTQQEDSAVYLCASSPQGGHEQYFGPGTRLTVT.

This chain links TRBV2 with TRBJ2-1; tentatively, D is TRBD2 (6 bases). The CDR3 spans 15 residues. V was shortened by 3 bases and J by 8 bases, with 17 bases between the two germline ends. Germline V gives CDR1 SNHLY, CDR2 FYNNEI. CDR3 in DNA: TGTGCCAGCAGTGATCTCACTAGCATAAGGTATGAGCAGTTCTTC. Amino acids: CASSDLTSIRYEQFF.

V usage is TRBV6-5 and J usage is TRBJ2-7; TRBD2 might be the D (6 bases). CDR1 is MNHEY, CDR2 SVGAGI, per germline. V dropped 2 bases and J dropped 1 base, with 9 bases sitting between them. The CDR3 has 14 amino acids. The chain's CDR3 is CASSYARGSYEQYF. The CDR3 DNA reads TGTGCCAGCAGTTACGCCCGGGGGTCCTACGAGCAGTACTTC.

This clone has only one observation. In nucleotides, the CDR3 is TGCGCCAGCAGCTTGGATTCAGTTTCGGCTAATGAAAAACTGTTTTTT. Translation gives CASSLDSVSANEKLFF. The chain combines TRBV5-1 with TRBJ1-4; no clear D. CDR1 is SGHRS, CDR2 YFSETQ, per germline. The CDR3 totals 16 residues. Trimming removed 0 bases from V and 3 bases from J, with 12 bases in between.

The chain has TRBV9 and TRBJ2-1; 9 positions match TRBD2. V shed 0 bases, J shed 15 bases, and the junction held 10 bases outside the gene matches. The germline V gene encodes CDR1 SGDLS and CDR2 YYNGEE. The length of the CDR3 is 14 residues. The CDR3 nucleotides read TGTGCCAGCAGCGTAGGTGGTAGCGGGAGTTTAATGTTCTTC. Its translation is CASSVGGSGSLMFF. Using reference TRBV9 and TRBJ2-1 for the parts outside the CDR3, the full variable domain is DSGVTQTPKHLITATGQRVTLRCSPRSGDLSVYWYQQSLDQGLQFLIQYYNGEERAKGNILERFSAQQFPDLHSELNLSSLELGDSALYFCASSVGGSGSLMFFGPGTRLTVL.

The rearrangement links TRBV15 to TRBJ2-5; TRBD1 agrees at 11 bases. CDR1 is LNHNV, CDR2 YYDKDF, per germline (reference sequence). V lost 0 bases to trimming and J lost 3 bases; unmatched junction nucleotides: 0. The CDR3 is 15 residues long. The chain's CDR3 is CATSREGQGEETQYF. The CDR3 DNA is TGTGCCACCAGCAGAGAGGGACAGGGGGAAGAGACCCAGTACTTC. Drawing the rest from reference TRBV15 and TRBJ2-5, the complete variable domain is DAMVIQNPRYQVTQFGKPVTLSCSQTLNHNVMYWYQQKSSQAPKLLFHYYDKDFNNEADTPDNFQSRRPNTSFCFLDIRSPGLGDTAMYLCATSREGQGEETQYFGPGTRLLVL.

This sequence joins TRBV30 and TRBJ2-3, with TRBD2 matching over 9 bases. This CDR3 is 17 amino acids long. The germline CDR1 and CDR2 sequences are GTSNPN and SVGIG (reference sequence). With V trimmed by 3 bases and J by 0 bases, 10 bases remained unmatched. CDR3 in DNA: TGTGCCTGGAGCCCCGACCTCCTAGCGGGAAGCACAGATACGCAGTATTTT. Protein: CAWSPDLLAGSTDTQYF.

This rearrangement joins TRBV10-3 to TRBJ1-5, with 8 bases that match TRBD1. V was clipped by 4 bases and J by 4 bases; unmatched bases: 0. CDR3 length: 13 residues. Germline loops: CDR1 ENHRY, CDR2 SYGVKD. CDR3 DNA: TGTGCCATCAGTGGACAGGGGAATCAGCCCCAGCATTTT. It translates to CAISGQGNQPQHF.

This chain connects TRBV30 to TRBJ2-1; TRBD1 is a possible D gene (6 bases). The CDR3 length is 14 residues. CDR1 is GTSNPN and CDR2 is SVGIG in the germline V gene (reference sequence). The V gene lost 7 bases and the J gene lost 3 bases, with 16 bases spanning the gap. The CDR3 DNA follows: TGTGCCTATAGGGGGTCGGAGTTCTACAATGAGCAGTTCTTC. Amino acid sequence: CAYRGSEFYNEQFF.

The chain couples TRBV5-4 to TRBJ2-5; D is undetermined. There are 14 residues in the CDR3. V was cut by 0 bases and J by 2 bases, with 8 bases left in between. Germline CDR1 is SGHNT and CDR2 is YYREEE (reference sequence). Written as DNA, the CDR3 is TGTGCCAGCAGCTTGGGGGAAGTGCAAGAGACCCAGTACTTC. Its protein product is CASSLGEVQETQYF. The full variable domain, completed using reference TRBV5-4 and TRBJ2-5, is ETGVTQSPTHLIKTRGQQVTLRCSSQSGHNTVSWYQQALGQGPQFIFQYYREEENGRGNFPPRFSGLQFPNYSSELNVNALELDDSALYLCASSLGEVQETQYFGPGTRLLVL.

V and J are TRBV2 and TRBJ2-3; D not resolved. Trimming took 3 bases from V and 6 from J, leaving 10 bases between them. Germline V gives CDR1 SNHLY, CDR2 FYNNEI. There are 13 residues in the CDR3. The DNA of the CDR3 is TGTGCCAGCAGTGAGTCCGGTTGGGATACGCAGTATTTT. Translating it yields CASSESGWDTQYF.

In DNA form, the CDR3 reads TGTGCCAGCGAAACCGGGGAGCTGTTTTTT. Encoded protein: CASETGELFF. The chain employs TRBV7-9 and TRBJ2-2; D is ambiguous. Germline loops: CDR1 SEHNR, CDR2 FQNEAQ (reference sequence). The V end was cut by 8 bases, the J end by 5 bases, with 3 bases between. The CDR3 runs to 10 residues.

This clone has only one observation. The V gene is TRBV10-3, the J gene TRBJ2-7; TRBD2 aligns across 9 bases. V trimming: 10 bases; J trimming: 6 bases; junction bases outside the gene matches: 13. The CDR3 consists of 14 residues. Per the germline V gene, CDR1 is ENHRY and CDR2 is SYGVKD. The CDR3 reads CATSTRLAGFEQYF. The CDR3 coding sequence is TGTGCCACCTCGACCCGGCTAGCGGGATTCGAGCAGTACTTC.

CDR3 nucleotide sequence: TGTGCCAGCAGCTTAGTTGGGACTAGAGTTACAGATACGCAGTATTTT. It codes for CASSLVGTRVTDTQYF. This chain uses TRBV11-2 with TRBJ2-3; 8 nucleotides line up with TRBD2. With 1 base clipped from V and 3 bases from J, the junction kept 6 bases outside the gene matches. CDR3 length: 16 residues. Germline V CDR1 and CDR2: SGHAT, FQNNGV.

The chain links TRBV5-1 to TRBJ2-7, with 7 bases lining up with TRBD1. Trimming at V came to 4 bases and at J to 2 bases, leaving 3 bases not matched to a gene. The CDR3 sequence is 13 residues long. Germline values: CDR1 SGHRS, CDR2 YFSETQ. CDR3 region: CASSTTGTYEQYF. The DNA for the CDR3 is TGCGCCAGCAGCACGACAGGGACCTACGAGCAGTACTTC.

The chain has TRBV18 and TRBJ2-6; the D is unclear. Trimming took off 8 bases at V and 1 base at J, with 9 bases between the two ends. The CDR3 consists of 14 residues. The germline CDR1 and CDR2 sequences are KGHSH and LQKENI. This CDR3 reads CASPPISGANVLTF. The CDR3 bases are TGTGCCAGCCCCCCCATTTCTGGGGCCAACGTCCTGACTTTC.

The CDR3: CTTGGRARGETQYF. Written as DNA, the CDR3 is TGTACGACGGGCGGGAGGGCTCGTGGAGAGACCCAGTACTTC. The chain combines TRBV5-3 with TRBJ2-5, with 9 bases lining up with TRBD2. TRBV5-3 is known as an ORF, though its function is uncertain. This CDR3 comprises 14 residues.

This clone showed up just once. The chain recombines TRBV30 with TRBJ2-3, with D unclear. Germline CDR1 is GTSNPN and CDR2 is SVGIG (reference sequence). V lost 2 bases and J lost 7, with 10 bases in between. This CDR3 region has 12 residues. The CDR3 reads CAWSPALHTQYF. CDR3 sequence (DNA): TGTGCCTGGAGTCCAGCCTTGCATACGCAGTATTTT. The variable domain in full, completed from reference TRBV30 and TRBJ2-3, reads SQTIHQWPATLVQPVGSPLSLECTVEGTSNPNLYWYRQAAGRGLQLLFYSVGIGQISSEVPQNLSASRPQDRQFILSSKKLLLSDSGFYLCAWSPALHTQYFGPGTRLTVL.

V and J are TRBV5-1 and TRBJ2-2, with 10 positions matching TRBD2. CDR3 size: 20 residues. V shed 4 bases, J shed 8 bases, and the junction held 23 bases outside the gene matches. Germline CDR1 and CDR2: SGHRS and YFSETQ. CDR3 protein: CASSPSAGLAGEVARGELFF. CDR3 DNA: TGCGCCAGCAGCCCCTCGGCCGGGCTAGCGGGAGAAGTGGCTCGGGGGGAGCTGTTTTTT.